The rows below give T cell receptor beta chains drawn from one sample of a study of blood T cell repertoires in COVID-19. Data came from immunoSEQ multiplex PCR; TCRdb stores just in-frame clones and leaves some out. This table has approximately 280,000 clones, roughly 87% appearing once. The sequenced material came from peripheral blood. These receptors all stem from a man aged 18 to 29 with active or convalescent COVID-19. Each CDR3 is given with its conserved first and last residue. Fields, in order: J gene, D gene, V gene, clone size, CDR3 DNA, CDR3 protein. The D gene is left open where the match is weak. Expanded clones are given a class, and other clones once, few, many or no size at all.

j_call: TRBJ2-3
d_call: -
v_call: TRBV7-8
clone_size: once
cdr3_nt: TGTGCCAGCAGCTTGAGTGAAATTAGCACAGATACGCAGTATTTT
cdr3_aa: CASSLSEISTDTQYF

j_call: TRBJ1-1
d_call: -
v_call: TRBV5-4
clone_size: -
cdr3_nt: TGTGCCAGCAGCCCAATCGAGGTCCGTGAAGCTTTCTTT
cdr3_aa: CASSPIEVREAFF

j_call: TRBJ2-1
d_call: -
v_call: TRBV7-2
clone_size: -
cdr3_nt: TGTGCCAGCAGCTTAGCGATTGGTGCGGGGCAATTCAATGAGCAGTTCTTC
cdr3_aa: CASSLAIGAGQFNEQFF

j_call: TRBJ1-3
d_call: -
v_call: TRBV18
clone_size: -
cdr3_nt: TGTGCCAGCTCACCGGTGGAGAGCTCTGGAAACACCATATATTTT
cdr3_aa: CASSPVESSGNTIYF

j_call: TRBJ2-7
d_call: -
v_call: TRBV6-5
clone_size: -
cdr3_nt: TGTGCCAGCAGTTACTCAGGGAGCCAGGGGCTTGACGAGCAGTACTTC
cdr3_aa: CASSYSGSQGLDEQYF

j_call: TRBJ1-6
d_call: -
v_call: TRBV3-1/TRBV3-2
clone_size: -
cdr3_nt: TGTGCCAGCAGCCAAGATCTGTATTCACCCCTCCACTTT
cdr3_aa: CASSQDLYSPLHF

j_call: TRBJ1-2
d_call: -
v_call: TRBV19
clone_size: medium-sized
cdr3_nt: TGTGCCAGTAGTTTAGGGGTTCCCGGGGTCTATGGCTACACCTTC
cdr3_aa: CASSLGVPGVYGYTF

j_call: TRBJ1-5
d_call: -
v_call: TRBV5-4
clone_size: few
cdr3_nt: TGTGCCAGCAGCTTGGGAGGGGGTAATCAGCCCCAGCATTTT
cdr3_aa: CASSLGGGNQPQHF

j_call: TRBJ2-7
d_call: TRBD1
v_call: TRBV15
clone_size: -
cdr3_nt: TGTGCCACCAGCAGAGATGGGCAGGGGGCCAACGAGCAGTACTTC
cdr3_aa: CATSRDGQGANEQYF

j_call: TRBJ2-7
d_call: -
v_call: TRBV21-1
clone_size: -
cdr3_nt: TGTGCCAGCAGCGGCCCACAGGGTTACGAGCAGTACTTC
cdr3_aa: CASSGPQGYEQYF

j_call: TRBJ2-1
d_call: TRBD2
v_call: TRBV20-1
clone_size: -
cdr3_nt: TGCAGAGCGGGGGGGAACAATGAGCAGTTCTTC
cdr3_aa: CRAGGNNEQFF

j_call: TRBJ2-5
d_call: -
v_call: TRBV18
clone_size: -
cdr3_nt: TGTGCCAGCTCACCACGTTGGGGGCGAGAGACCCAGTACTTC
cdr3_aa: CASSPRWGRETQYF

j_call: TRBJ1-1
d_call: TRBD1
v_call: TRBV3-1/TRBV3-2
clone_size: -
cdr3_nt: TGTGCCAGCAGCCTCCGGGACAGTTTCACTTTCTTT
cdr3_aa: CASSLRDSFTFF

j_call: TRBJ2-7
d_call: TRBD2
v_call: TRBV27
clone_size: once
cdr3_nt: TGTGCCAGCAGTTTATCGCAGCCGGGGGGCTACGAGCAGTACTTC
cdr3_aa: CASSLSQPGGYEQYF

j_call: TRBJ2-2
d_call: TRBD1
v_call: TRBV14
clone_size: -
cdr3_nt: TGTGCCAGCAGCATAACGACAGGGGATCTCGCGAACACCGGGGAGCTGTTTTTT
cdr3_aa: CASSITTGDLANTGELFF

j_call: TRBJ1-3
d_call: TRBD1
v_call: TRBV5-1
clone_size: -
cdr3_nt: TGCGCCAGCAGGCCGGACAGGGTTCCTGGAAACACCATATATTTT
cdr3_aa: CASRPDRVPGNTIYF

j_call: TRBJ1-2
d_call: -
v_call: TRBV3-1/TRBV3-2
clone_size: -
cdr3_nt: TGTGCCAGCAGCCAAGGGACAGAGGGCTACACCTTC
cdr3_aa: CASSQGTEGYTF

j_call: TRBJ1-4
d_call: -
v_call: TRBV6-5
clone_size: -
cdr3_nt: TGTGCCAGCAGTTACGGGTTGGGCACAACTAATGAAAAACTGTTTTTT
cdr3_aa: CASSYGLGTTNEKLFF

j_call: TRBJ2-3
d_call: TRBD1
v_call: TRBV6-2/TRBV6-3
clone_size: -
cdr3_nt: TGTGCCAGCAGTTACGGGCAGGGGGCGGCAGATACGCAGTATTTT
cdr3_aa: CASSYGQGAADTQYF

j_call: TRBJ1-2
d_call: -
v_call: TRBV19
clone_size: -
cdr3_nt: TGTGCCAGTAGTACCGACAGGAACTATGGCTACACCTTC
cdr3_aa: CASSTDRNYGYTF

j_call: TRBJ1-5
d_call: -
v_call: TRBV6-1
clone_size: -
cdr3_nt: TGTGCCAGCAGTGAATCCCCCCCTGCGGGCAATCAGCCCCAGCATTTT
cdr3_aa: CASSESPPAGNQPQHF

j_call: TRBJ1-5
d_call: -
v_call: TRBV7-2
clone_size: few
cdr3_nt: TGTGCCAGCAGCTTACTTTCTTCTATTCAGCCCCAGCATTTT
cdr3_aa: CASSLLSSIQPQHF